These 7 T cell receptor beta chains came from one sample sequenced in a study of T-cell memory formation after mild COVID-19 (dated by TCRdb to the early 2020s). The library was generated by 5' RACE. Sequencing instrument: Illumina NovaSeq 6000. TCRdb reprocessed the public reads (quality trimming at Q25 with fastp, clone calling with MiXCR) and kept in-frame beta chains. Identical CDR3 protein sequences are pooled into one entry, listed with their most common genes and DNA. This sample comprises under 300,000 distinct CDR3 sequences, 15% to 20% of them detected only once. Approximately 3.5% of the sample lies in the top ten. Sequencing was carried out using PBMCs or a T cell subset sorted from them (not recorded which). The receptors were gathered from a man aged 18 to 29 who had mild COVID-19 (a few samples of this study predate the infection). The sample titles of this study are shuffled in the database, so cell type and time point are left out; the donor was told from shared clones.

The rearrangement links TRBV6-5 to TRBJ1-3; TRBD1 agrees at 10 bases. This CDR3 is 15 amino acids long. Germline V gene sequence: CDR1 MNHEY, CDR2 SVGAGI. Trimming at V came to 5 bases and at J to 7 bases, leaving 8 bases not matched to a gene. The CDR3 spells CASSPRDRGTNTIYF. In DNA, the CDR3 is TGTGCCAGCAGTCCCCGGGACAGGGGTACCAACACCATATATTTT.

This clonotype was recorded only once. The chain carries TRBV15 and TRBJ1-2, with 7 nucleotides matching TRBD1. The V gene's germline CDR1 is LNHNV and CDR2 YYDKDF (reference sequence). This CDR3 spans 14 amino acids. V lost 1 base to trimming and J lost 6 bases; unmatched junction nucleotides: 5. This CDR3 is CATSRGGTVNGYTF. The CDR3 region has the DNA TGTGCCACCAGCAGAGGGGGGACAGTGAATGGCTACACCTTC.

The sample holds a few counts of this clonotype. The chain is built from TRBV9 and TRBJ1-2; no clear D gene. Deletions cut 0 bases from V and 3 bases from J, with 3 bases between. The germline V gene encodes CDR1 SGDLS and CDR2 YYNGEE. CDR3 length equals 12 residues. The CDR3 DNA reads TGTGCCAGCAGCGTAGCAGACTATGGCTACACCTTC. Translation gives CASSVADYGYTF.

This clonotype occurred a few times. This chain links TRBV12-3 or TRBV12-4 with TRBJ1-2; TRBD1 matches 7 bases. CDR3 length equals 13 residues. Germline trimming cut 6 bases from V and 4 bases from J; bases unmatched to any gene: 5. In DNA, the CDR3 is TGTGCCAGCAGACGGGACAGCACCTATGGCTACACCTTC. It encodes CASRRDSTYGYTF.

This clonotype was seen a handful of times. The rearrangement joins TRBV3-1 to TRBJ2-2; possibly TRBD2 for D (6 bases). In germline, CDR1 is LGHDT, CDR2 YNNKEL (reference sequence). CDR3 size: 14 residues. With 3 bases removed from V and 7 bases from J, the gap between germline ends came to 12 bases. The CDR3 protein is CASSHWHGSGELFF. CDR3 nucleotides: TGTGCCAGCAGCCATTGGCACGGGAGCGGGGAGCTGTTTTTT.

The V gene is TRBV27, the J gene TRBJ1-1, with D possibly TRBD1 on 6 matching bases. Trimming cost V 3 bases and J 0 bases, with 8 bases left between them. CDR3 length: 14 amino acids. In germline, CDR1 is MNHEY, CDR2 SMNVEV (reference sequence). The CDR3 protein is CASSFRGMNTEAFF. CDR3 DNA: TGTGCCAGCAGTTTCAGGGGAATGAACACTGAAGCTTTCTTT.

The chain combines TRBV6-1 with TRBJ1-5; D not certain. Germline assignment: CDR1 MNHNS and CDR2 SASEGT. The CDR3 contains 15 residues. Trimming shortened V by 4 bases and J by 0 bases, and 10 bases separated the two germline ends. The DNA for the CDR3 is TGTGCCAGCAGTGGATACTCAAATAGCAATCAGCCCCAGCATTTT. This translates into CASSGYSNSNQPQHF.